Included here is one TCR beta chain sequence, with context. What this receptor recognizes is not known. Base qualities are missing; no much larger clone stands one base away. This entry belongs to a study of OX40 agonist ivuxolimab in advanced cancers. For the wider study: Ivuxolimab was a fully human IgG2 agonistic monoclonal antibody targeting the costimulatory receptor OX40 (CD134). A male proportion of 82.7% and a mean age of around 60 years, ranging from about 20 to 79, were recorded for the dose-escalation cohort. Partial responses occurred in three dose-escalation patients, of whom one had hepatocellular carcinoma and two had cutaneous melanoma. Intravenous ivuxolimab was administered to patients every 2 weeks at six dose levels: 0.01, 0.1, 0.3, 1.5, 3 and 10 mg/kg. The point of sequencing TCRbeta in the periphery was to test whether ivuxolimab changed TCR sequence diversity and drove clonal T-cell expansion. The paper covers the monotherapy dose-escalation part of the phase I ivuxolimab trial, which included N ≈ 54 patients. Prior anti-PD-1, anti-PD-L1 or anti-CTLA-4 therapy was permitted, and checkpoint inhibitors had been received by roughly 42% of dose-escalation patients. Among the 50 to 55 dose-escalation patients, around 20 had hepatocellular carcinoma, approximately 15 melanoma, 9 renal cell carcinoma and 9 head and neck cancer. The paper's findings and limits, for the study overall: In the 0.1-3.0 mg/kg groups, partial responders had among the lowest normalized peripheral clonal expansion, particularly in CD8+ T cells. The antigen specificity of the peripheral T cells that underwent clonal expansion was not determined. At doses of 0.1 to 3.0 mg/kg, clonal expansion of both CD4+ and CD8+ blood T cells was observed from baseline to week 6. Low levels of normalized T-cell clonal expansion were also seen in some patients who did not respond. On average, CD8+ T cells showed more expanded clones than CD4+ T cells after ivuxolimab.

According to the germline V gene, CDR1 reads KGHSH and CDR2 reads LQKENI. Taken from cysteine to phenylalanine, the CDR3 has 13 residues. CDR3 DNA only is kept here, 39 bases in frame from base 1. The junction carries 8 bases between V and J, which are trimmed by 1 base and 5 bases respectively. For sequencing of the TCRbeta CDR3 region, genomic DNA was extracted from the sorted cells. TCRbeta CDR3 regions were sequenced using the immunoSEQ Assay. TCRdb stores this immuneACCESS table with in-frame sequences only. Part of the clones is absent; in the studies checked, under half of the shortfall reflects unresolved V genes, and no reason is known for the rest. The sample records more than 45,000 clones, 65% to 85% of which are singletons. Of the sample, 2% to 2.5% is held by the ten largest clones. The trial excluded patients who had a history of autoimmune disease or who were on systemic immunosuppression. Peripheral blood for TCR sequencing was collected from all dose cohorts at baseline, on cycle 4 day 1, and on cycle 7 day 1. The samples were drawn from a first-in-human, open-label, multicenter phase I dose-escalation trial of ivuxolimab. Adults with locally advanced or metastatic melanoma, renal cell, hepatocellular, or head and neck squamous cell carcinoma were enrolled in the trial. Before TCR sequencing, CD4+ T cells and CD8+ T cells from peripheral blood were sorted into separate populations.

The source was CD4+ or CD8+ T cells sorted from blood, collected in a trial of the OX40 agonist ivuxolimab. The receptor comes from an adult with an advanced solid tumor such as melanoma, head and neck, liver or kidney cancer. The chain is made from TRBV18 and TRBJ1-1; the D gene is not confidently resolved. Here the CDR3 is given as CASSPRAGTEAFF. The sequenced DNA: TGTGCCAGCTCACCACGAGCGGGGACTGAAGCTTTCTTT.